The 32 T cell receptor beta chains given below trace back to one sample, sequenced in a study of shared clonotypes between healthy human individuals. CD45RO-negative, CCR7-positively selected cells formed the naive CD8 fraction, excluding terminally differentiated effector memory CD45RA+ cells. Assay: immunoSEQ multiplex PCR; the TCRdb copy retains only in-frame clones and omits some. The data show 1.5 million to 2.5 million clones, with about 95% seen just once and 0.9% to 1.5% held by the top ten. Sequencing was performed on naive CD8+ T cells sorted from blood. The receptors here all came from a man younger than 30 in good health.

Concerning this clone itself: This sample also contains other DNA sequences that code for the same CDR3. As DNA, the CDR3 is TGCGCCAGCAGCCAGGGACTGGCCTACGAGCAGTACTTC. Amino acid sequence: CASSQGLAYEQYF. The chain recombines TRBV4-1 with TRBJ2-7; D perhaps matches TRBD2 (6 bases). The germline V gene has CDR1 MGHRA and CDR2 YSYEKL. V lost 3 bases and J lost 2, with 8 bases in between. This CDR3 has 13 amino acids.

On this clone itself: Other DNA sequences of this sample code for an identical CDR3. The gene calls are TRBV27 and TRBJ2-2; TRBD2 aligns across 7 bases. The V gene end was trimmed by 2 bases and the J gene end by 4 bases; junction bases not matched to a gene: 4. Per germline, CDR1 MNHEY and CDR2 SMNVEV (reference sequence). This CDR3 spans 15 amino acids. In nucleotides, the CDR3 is TGTGCCAGCAGTTTAGGGCTAGCGGCCACCGGGGAGCTGTTTTTT. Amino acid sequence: CASSLGLAATGELFF.

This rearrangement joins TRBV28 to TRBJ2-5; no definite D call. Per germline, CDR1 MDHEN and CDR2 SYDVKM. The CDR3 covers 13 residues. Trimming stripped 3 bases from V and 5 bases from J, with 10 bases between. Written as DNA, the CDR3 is TGTGCCAGCAGTTTCAGTGGGTGGGAGACCCAGTACTTC. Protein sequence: CASSFSGWETQYF.

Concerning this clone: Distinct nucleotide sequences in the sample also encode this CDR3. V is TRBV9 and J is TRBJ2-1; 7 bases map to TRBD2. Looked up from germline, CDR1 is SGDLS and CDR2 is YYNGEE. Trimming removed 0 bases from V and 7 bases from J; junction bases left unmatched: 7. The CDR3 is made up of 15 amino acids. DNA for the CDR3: TGTGCCAGCAGCGTAGCGGGGGGACTATCGAATGAGCAGTTCTTC. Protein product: CASSVAGGLSNEQFF.

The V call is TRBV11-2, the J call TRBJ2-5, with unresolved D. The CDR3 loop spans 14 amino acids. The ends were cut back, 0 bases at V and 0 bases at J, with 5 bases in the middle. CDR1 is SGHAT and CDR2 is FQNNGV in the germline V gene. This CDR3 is CASSLDSDQETQYF. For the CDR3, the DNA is TGTGCCAGCAGCTTAGACAGCGACCAAGAGACCCAGTACTTC.

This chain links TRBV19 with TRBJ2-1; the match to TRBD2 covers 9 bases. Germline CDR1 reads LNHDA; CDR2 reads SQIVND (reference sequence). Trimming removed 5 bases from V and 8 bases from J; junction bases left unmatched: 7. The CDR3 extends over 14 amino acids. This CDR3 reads CASSWASGAYEQFF. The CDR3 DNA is TGTGCCAGTAGTTGGGCTAGCGGGGCCTATGAGCAGTTCTTC.

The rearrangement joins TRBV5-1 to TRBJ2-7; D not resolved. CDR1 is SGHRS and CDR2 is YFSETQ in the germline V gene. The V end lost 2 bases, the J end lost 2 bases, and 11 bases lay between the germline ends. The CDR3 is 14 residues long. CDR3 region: CASSFGIGTYEQYF. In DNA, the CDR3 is TGCGCCAGCAGCTTCGGTATAGGAACCTACGAGCAGTACTTC.

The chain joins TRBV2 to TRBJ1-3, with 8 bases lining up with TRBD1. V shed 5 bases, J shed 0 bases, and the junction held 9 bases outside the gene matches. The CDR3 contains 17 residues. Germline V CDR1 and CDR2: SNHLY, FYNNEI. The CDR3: CASSTYADRDSGNTIYF. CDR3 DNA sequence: TGTGCCAGCAGTACCTACGCGGACAGGGACTCTGGAAACACCATATATTTT.

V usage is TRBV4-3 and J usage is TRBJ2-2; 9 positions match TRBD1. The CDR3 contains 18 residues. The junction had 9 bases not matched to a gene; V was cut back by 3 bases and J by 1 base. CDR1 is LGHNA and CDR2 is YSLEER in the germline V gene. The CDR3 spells CASSHLIPGQGNTGELFF. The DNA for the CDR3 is TGCGCCAGCAGCCACCTAATTCCGGGACAGGGGAACACCGGGGAGCTGTTTTTT.

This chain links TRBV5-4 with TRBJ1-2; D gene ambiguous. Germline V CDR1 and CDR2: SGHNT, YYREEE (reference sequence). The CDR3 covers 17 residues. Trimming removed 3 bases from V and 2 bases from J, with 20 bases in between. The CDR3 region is CASSSSKEHGNNYGYTF. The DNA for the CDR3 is TGTGCCAGCAGCTCGTCCAAGGAGCACGGGAACAACTATGGCTACACCTTC.

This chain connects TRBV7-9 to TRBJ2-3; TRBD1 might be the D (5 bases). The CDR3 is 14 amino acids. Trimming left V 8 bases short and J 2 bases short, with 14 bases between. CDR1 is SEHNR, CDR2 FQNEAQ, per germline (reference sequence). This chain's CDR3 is CASLDSLLTDTQYF. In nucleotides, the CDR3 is TGTGCCAGCCTCGACAGCCTACTCACAGATACGCAGTATTTT.

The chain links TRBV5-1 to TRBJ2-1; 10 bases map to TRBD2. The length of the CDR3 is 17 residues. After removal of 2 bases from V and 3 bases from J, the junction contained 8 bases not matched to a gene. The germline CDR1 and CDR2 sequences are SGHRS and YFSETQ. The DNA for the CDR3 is TGCGCCAGCAGCTTCCTCCTAGCGGGAGAAATCTACAATGAGCAGTTCTTC. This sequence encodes CASSFLLAGEIYNEQFF.

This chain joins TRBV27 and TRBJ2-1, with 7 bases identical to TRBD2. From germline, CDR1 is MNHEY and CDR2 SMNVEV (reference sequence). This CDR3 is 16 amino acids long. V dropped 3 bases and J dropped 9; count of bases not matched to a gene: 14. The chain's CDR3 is CASSLYLGLDFGEQFF. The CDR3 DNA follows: TGTGCCAGCAGTTTGTATCTCGGACTAGACTTTGGTGAGCAGTTCTTC.

CDR3 nucleotides: TGTGCCAGCAGTAGAACGACGAGAGACTCACCCCTCCACTTT. The encoded protein is CASSRTTRDSPLHF. V usage is TRBV6-5 and J usage is TRBJ1-6, with unresolved D. CDR3 length: 14 amino acids. CDR1 is MNHEY and CDR2 is SVGAGI in the germline V gene. V shed 5 bases and J shed 10 bases, with 15 bases lying between them.

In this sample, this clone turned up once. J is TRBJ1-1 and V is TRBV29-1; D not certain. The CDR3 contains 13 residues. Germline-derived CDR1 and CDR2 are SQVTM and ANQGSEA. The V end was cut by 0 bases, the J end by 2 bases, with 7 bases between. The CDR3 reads CSVEDRTNTEAFF. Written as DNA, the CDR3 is TGCAGCGTTGAAGACAGAACAAACACTGAAGCTTTCTTT. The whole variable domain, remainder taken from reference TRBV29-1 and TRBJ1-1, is SAVISQKPSRDICQRGTSLTIQCQVDSQVTMMFWYRQQPGQSLTLIATANQGSEATYESGFVIDKFPISRPNLTFSTLTVSNMSPEDSSIYLCSVEDRTNTEAFFGQGTRLTVV.

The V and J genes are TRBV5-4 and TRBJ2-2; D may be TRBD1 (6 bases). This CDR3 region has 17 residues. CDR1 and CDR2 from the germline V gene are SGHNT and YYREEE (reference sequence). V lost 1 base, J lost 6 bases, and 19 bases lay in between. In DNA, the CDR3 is TGTGCCAGCAGCTTGTATGCCCCAGGGGTCGACTCCGGGGAGCTGTTTTTT. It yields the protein CASSLYAPGVDSGELFF. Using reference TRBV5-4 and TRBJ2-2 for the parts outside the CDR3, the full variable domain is ETGVTQSPTHLIKTRGQQVTLRCSSQSGHNTVSWYQQALGQGPQFIFQYYREEENGRGNFPPRFSGLQFPNYSSELNVNALELDDSALYLCASSLYAPGVDSGELFFGEGSRLTVL.

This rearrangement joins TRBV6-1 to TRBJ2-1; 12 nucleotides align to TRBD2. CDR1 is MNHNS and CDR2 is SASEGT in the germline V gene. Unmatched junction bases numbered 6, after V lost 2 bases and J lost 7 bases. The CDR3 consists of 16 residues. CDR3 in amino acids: CASSESTSGSWNEQFF. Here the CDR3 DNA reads TGTGCCAGCAGTGAATCGACTAGCGGGAGCTGGAATGAGCAGTTCTTC.

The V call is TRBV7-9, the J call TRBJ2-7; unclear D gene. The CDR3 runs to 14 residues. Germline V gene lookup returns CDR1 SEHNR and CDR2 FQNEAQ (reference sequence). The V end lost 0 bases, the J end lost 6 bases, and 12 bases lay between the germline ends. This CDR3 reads CASSLAGKHFEQYF. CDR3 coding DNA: TGTGCCAGCAGCTTAGCGGGAAAGCACTTCGAGCAGTACTTC.

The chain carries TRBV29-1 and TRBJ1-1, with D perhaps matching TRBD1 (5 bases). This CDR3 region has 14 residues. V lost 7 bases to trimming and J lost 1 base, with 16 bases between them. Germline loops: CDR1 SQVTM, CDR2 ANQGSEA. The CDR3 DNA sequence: TGCAGCGCCTGGACAAATAGGGGGAACACTGAAGCTTTCTTT. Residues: CSAWTNRGNTEAFF.

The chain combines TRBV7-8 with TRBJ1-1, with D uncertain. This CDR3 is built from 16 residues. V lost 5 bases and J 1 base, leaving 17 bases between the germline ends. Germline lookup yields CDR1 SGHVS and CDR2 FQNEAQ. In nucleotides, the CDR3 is TGTGCCAGCAGCCCTACGACGGGCGTCGCGAACACTGAAGCTTTCTTT. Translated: CASSPTTGVANTEAFF.

CDR3 loop: CASSLDGATNEKLFF. The CDR3 coding sequence is TGTGCCAGCAGCCTGGACGGGGCAACTAATGAAAAACTGTTTTTT. The rearrangement uses TRBV11-2 and TRBJ1-4; D is ambiguous. The germline V gene has CDR1 SGHAT and CDR2 FQNNGV. With 5 bases removed from V and 0 bases from J, the gap between germline ends came to 10 bases. The length of the CDR3 is 15 residues.

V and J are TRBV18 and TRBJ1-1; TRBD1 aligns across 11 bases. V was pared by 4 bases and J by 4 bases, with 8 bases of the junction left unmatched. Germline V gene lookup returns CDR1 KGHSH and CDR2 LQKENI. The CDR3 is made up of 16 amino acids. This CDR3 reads CASSLEDRGLFTEAFF. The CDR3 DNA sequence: TGTGCCAGCTCACTCGAGGACAGGGGGCTTTTCACTGAAGCTTTCTTT.

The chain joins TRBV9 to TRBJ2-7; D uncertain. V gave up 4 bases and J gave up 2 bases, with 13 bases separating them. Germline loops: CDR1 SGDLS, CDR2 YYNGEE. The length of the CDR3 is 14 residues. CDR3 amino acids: CASSSDLTAYEQYF. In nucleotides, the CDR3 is TGTGCCAGCAGCAGCGACCTTACCGCCTACGAGCAGTACTTC.

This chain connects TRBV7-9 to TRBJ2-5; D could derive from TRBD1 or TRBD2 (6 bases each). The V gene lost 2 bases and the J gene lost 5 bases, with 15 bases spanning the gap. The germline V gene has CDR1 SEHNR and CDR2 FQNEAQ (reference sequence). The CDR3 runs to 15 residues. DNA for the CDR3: TGTGCCAGCAGCTTAAACGAGGGGGGAGTGGAGACCCAGTACTTC. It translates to CASSLNEGGVETQYF.

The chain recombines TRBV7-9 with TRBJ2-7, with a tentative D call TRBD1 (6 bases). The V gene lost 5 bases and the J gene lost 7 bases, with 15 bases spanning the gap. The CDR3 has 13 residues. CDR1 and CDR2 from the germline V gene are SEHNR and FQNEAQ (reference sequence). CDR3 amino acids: CASSPTGREEQYF. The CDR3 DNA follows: TGTGCCAGCAGCCCGACAGGACGAGAGGAGCAGTACTTC.

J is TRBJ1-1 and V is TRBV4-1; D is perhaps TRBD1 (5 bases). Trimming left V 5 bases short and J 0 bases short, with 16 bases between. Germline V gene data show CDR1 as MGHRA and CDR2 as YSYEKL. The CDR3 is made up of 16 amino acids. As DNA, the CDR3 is TGCGCCAGCAGCGCCCGTTTGGAGGGGATGAACACTGAAGCTTTCTTT. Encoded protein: CASSARLEGMNTEAFF.

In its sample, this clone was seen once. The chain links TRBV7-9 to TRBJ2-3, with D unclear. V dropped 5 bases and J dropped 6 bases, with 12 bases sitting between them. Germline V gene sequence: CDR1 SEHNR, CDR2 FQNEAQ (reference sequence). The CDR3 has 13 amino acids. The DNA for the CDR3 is TGTGCCAGCAGCCCTCCCCCCGTCGATACGCAGTATTTT. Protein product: CASSPPPVDTQYF.

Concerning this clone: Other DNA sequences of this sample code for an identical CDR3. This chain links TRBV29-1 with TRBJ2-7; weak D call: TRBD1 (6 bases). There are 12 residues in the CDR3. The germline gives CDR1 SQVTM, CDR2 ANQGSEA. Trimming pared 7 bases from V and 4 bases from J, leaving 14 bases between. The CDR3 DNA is TGCAGCGCCGAACAGGGTTCATACGAGCAGTACTTC. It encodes CSAEQGSYEQYF.

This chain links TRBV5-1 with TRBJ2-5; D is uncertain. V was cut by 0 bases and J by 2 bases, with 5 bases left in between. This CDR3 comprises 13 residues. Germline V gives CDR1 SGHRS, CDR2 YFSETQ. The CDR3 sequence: CASSLDMQETQYF. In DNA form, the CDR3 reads TGCGCCAGCAGCTTGGACATGCAAGAGACCCAGTACTTC.

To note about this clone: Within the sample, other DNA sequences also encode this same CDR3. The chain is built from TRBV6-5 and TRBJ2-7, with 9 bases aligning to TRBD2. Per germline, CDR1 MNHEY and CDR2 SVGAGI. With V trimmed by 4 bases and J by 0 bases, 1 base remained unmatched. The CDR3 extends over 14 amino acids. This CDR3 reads CASSLAGDSYEQYF. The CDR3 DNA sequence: TGTGCCAGCAGTTTAGCGGGGGACTCCTACGAGCAGTACTTC.

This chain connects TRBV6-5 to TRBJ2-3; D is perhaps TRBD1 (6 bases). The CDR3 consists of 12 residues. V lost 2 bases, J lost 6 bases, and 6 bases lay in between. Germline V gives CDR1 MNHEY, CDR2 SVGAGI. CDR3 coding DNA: TGTGCCAGCAGTTACGACAGGGATACGCAGTATTTT. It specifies CASSYDRDTQYF.

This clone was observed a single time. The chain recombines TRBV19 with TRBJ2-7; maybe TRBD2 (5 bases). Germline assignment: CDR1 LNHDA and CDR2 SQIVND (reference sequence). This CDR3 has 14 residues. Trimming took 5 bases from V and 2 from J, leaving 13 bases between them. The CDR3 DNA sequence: TGTGCCAGTAGTTCAGACCGGGAAACCTACGAGCAGTACTTC. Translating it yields CASSSDRETYEQYF.